These T cell receptor beta chains were read from a single sample in a study of breast tumors, draining lymph nodes, adjacent tissues. Via MiXCR, TCRdb re-called the multiplex PCR reads, giving one row per CDR3 protein. Of around 66,000 distinct CDR3 sequences in the sample, less than 50% are singletons; the top ten hold roughly 8.1%. The sequencing sample was made of breast tumor tissue. The origin of the receptors is a female donor with breast cancer. Some clones in this sample may be carry-over from other donors' samples. CDR3s include the opening cysteine and the closing phenylalanine or tryptophan. Fields, in order: CDR3 protein, CDR3 DNA, clone size, J gene, V gene, D gene. D genes are given only for firm matches. The listing skips clone size in some rows; elsewhere it reads once, few, many or a size class.

cdr3_aa: CASSIPFSGGDKNIQYF; cdr3_nt: TGTGCCAGTAGTATCCCTTTCAGCGGGGGGGACAAAAACATTCAGTACTTC; clone_size: few; j_call: TRBJ2-4; v_call: TRBV19; d_call: TRBD2
cdr3_aa: CASRTSGATLYEQYF; cdr3_nt: TGCGCCAGCAGGACTAGCGGCGCAACGCTCTACGAGCAGTACTTC; clone_size: many; j_call: TRBJ2-7; v_call: TRBV5-1; d_call: TRBD2
cdr3_aa: CAISVSGGADTQYF; cdr3_nt: TGTGCCATCAGTGTTAGCGGGGGGGCTGATACGCAGTATTTT; clone_size: many; j_call: TRBJ2-3; v_call: TRBV10-3; d_call: TRBD2
cdr3_aa: CASSSGGTSTGANVLTF; cdr3_nt: TGTGCCAGCAGCTCAGGCGGGACCTCCACCGGGGCCAACGTCCTGACTTTC; clone_size: NA; j_call: TRBJ2-6; v_call: TRBV7-9; d_call: NA
cdr3_aa: CATSGIAGTGGRKLFF; cdr3_nt: TGTGCCACCAGCGGGATTGCCGGGACAGGGGGCAGGAAACTGTTTTTT; clone_size: many; j_call: TRBJ1-4; v_call: TRBV15; d_call: TRBD1
cdr3_aa: CASSRQGSQVALHF; cdr3_nt: TGTGCCAGCAGTCGACAGGGGTCCCAGGTGGCCCTCCACTTT; clone_size: NA; j_call: TRBJ1-6; v_call: TRBV12-3/TRBV12-4; d_call: TRBD1
cdr3_aa: CAGSTYRGRVYEQYF; cdr3_nt: TGTGCCGGCAGTACGTACAGGGGCAGGGTATACGAGCAGTACTTC; clone_size: NA; j_call: TRBJ2-7; v_call: TRBV6-2/TRBV6-3; d_call: TRBD1
cdr3_aa: CASSPGTGDHYEQYF; cdr3_nt: TGTGCCAGCAGCCCCGGGACAGGGGACCACTACGAGCAGTACTTC; clone_size: NA; j_call: TRBJ2-7; v_call: TRBV9; d_call: TRBD1
cdr3_aa: CASSFEGVVYGYTF; cdr3_nt: TGTGCCAGCAGTTTCGAGGGGGTCGTCTATGGCTACACCTTC; clone_size: NA; j_call: TRBJ1-2; v_call: TRBV2; d_call: NA
cdr3_aa: CASSPTGGAKNIQYF; cdr3_nt: TGTGCCAGCAGCCCGACGGGGGGAGCCAAAAACATTCAGTACTTC; clone_size: few; j_call: TRBJ2-4; v_call: TRBV7-9; d_call: TRBD2
cdr3_aa: CASSVELFF; cdr3_nt: TGTGCCAGCAGCGTAGAGCTGTTTTTT; clone_size: NA; j_call: TRBJ2-2; v_call: TRBV9; d_call: NA
cdr3_aa: CSAREDRGGAGNGYTF; cdr3_nt: TGCAGTGCTAGAGAGGACCGCGGGGGGGCCGGGAATGGCTACACCTTC; clone_size: NA; j_call: TRBJ1-2; v_call: TRBV20-1; d_call: NA
cdr3_aa: CASTPSETGELFF; cdr3_nt: TGTGCCAGCACCCCGTCGGAAACCGGGGAGCTGTTTTTT; clone_size: many; j_call: TRBJ2-2; v_call: TRBV6-2/TRBV6-3; d_call: NA
cdr3_aa: CASSLRTTNTGELSW; cdr3_nt: TGTGCCAGCAGCTTGAGGACCACGAACACCGGGGAGCTGTCTTGG; clone_size: NA; j_call: TRBJ2-2; v_call: TRBV7-8; d_call: NA
cdr3_aa: CASSHQGVIQYF; cdr3_nt: TGTGCCAGCAGTCACCAGGGGGTCATTCAGTACTTC; clone_size: few; j_call: TRBJ2-4; v_call: TRBV28; d_call: TRBD1
cdr3_aa: CASSDPLSGQGMKDSNQPQHF; cdr3_nt: TGTGCCAGCAGTGACCCCCTATCGGGACAGGGGATGAAAGATAGCAATCAGCCCCAGCATTTT; clone_size: many; j_call: TRBJ1-5; v_call: TRBV2; d_call: TRBD1
cdr3_aa: CASSLGLGTGEETQYF; cdr3_nt: TGTGCCAGCAGCCTGGGACTAGGGACCGGGGAGGAGACCCAGTACTTC; clone_size: NA; j_call: TRBJ2-5; v_call: TRBV7-3; d_call: TRBD2
cdr3_aa: CASSLSPSSGNTIYF; cdr3_nt: TGTGCCAGCAGTTTATCGCCGAGCTCTGGAAACACCATATATTTT; clone_size: many; j_call: TRBJ1-3; v_call: TRBV27; d_call: NA
cdr3_aa: CASSYVVGSGYEQYF; cdr3_nt: TGTGCCAGCAGCTACGTGGTGGGCTCCGGCTACGAGCAGTACTTC; clone_size: many; j_call: TRBJ2-7; v_call: TRBV12-3/TRBV12-4; d_call: NA
cdr3_aa: CASSFQRGNNEQFF; cdr3_nt: TGTGCCAGCAGTTTCCAGCGGGGTAACAATGAGCAGTTCTTC; clone_size: many; j_call: TRBJ2-1; v_call: TRBV12-3/TRBV12-4; d_call: TRBD2
cdr3_aa: CASSPSSGGLSTDTQYF; cdr3_nt: TGTGCCAGCAGCCCCTCTAGCGGGGGCCTTAGCACAGATACGCAGTATTTT; clone_size: many; j_call: TRBJ2-3; v_call: TRBV3-1; d_call: TRBD2
cdr3_aa: CASSFSGTYEQYF; cdr3_nt: TGTGCCAGCAGCTTTAGCGGGACCTACGAGCAGTACTTC; clone_size: many; j_call: TRBJ2-7; v_call: TRBV7-2; d_call: TRBD2
cdr3_aa: CASSLRDPSSYNEQFF; cdr3_nt: TGTGCCAGCAGCTTAAGGGATCCGAGCTCCTATAATGAGCAGTTCTTC; clone_size: NA; j_call: TRBJ2-1; v_call: TRBV7-9; d_call: NA
cdr3_aa: CASTLGTSGGAVSETQYF; cdr3_nt: TGCGCCAGCACCCTCGGGACTAGCGGGGGGGCCGTTTCGGAGACCCAGTACTTC; clone_size: many; j_call: TRBJ2-5; v_call: TRBV5-1; d_call: TRBD2
cdr3_aa: CASSLTSLQGRSVYGYTF; cdr3_nt: TGTGCCAGCAGTTTAACATCCCTACAGGGGCGCAGCGTCTATGGCTACACCTTC; clone_size: many; j_call: TRBJ1-2; v_call: TRBV12-3/TRBV12-4; d_call: TRBD1
cdr3_aa: CATLGGVADTQYF; cdr3_nt: TGTGCCACCCTAGGGGGTGTCGCAGATACGCAGTATTTT; clone_size: NA; j_call: TRBJ2-3; v_call: TRBV2; d_call: NA
cdr3_aa: CASSLHQALNTGELFF; cdr3_nt: TGTGCCAGCAGCTTACATCAGGCGCTCAACACCGGGGAGCTGTTTTTT; clone_size: many; j_call: TRBJ2-2; v_call: TRBV7-2; d_call: NA
cdr3_aa: CSASLGGADGYTF; cdr3_nt: TGCAGTGCCTCCTTGGGGGGTGCTGATGGCTACACCTTC; clone_size: NA; j_call: TRBJ1-2; v_call: TRBV20-1; d_call: NA
cdr3_aa: CSASRLGRQASLEQYF; cdr3_nt: TGCAGTGCTAGCCGTTTAGGGCGACAGGCGTCCCTCGAGCAGTACTTC; clone_size: many; j_call: TRBJ2-7; v_call: TRBV20-1; d_call: NA
cdr3_aa: CASSYLEYEQYF; cdr3_nt: TGTGCCAGCAGCTACCTAGAATACGAGCAGTACTTC; clone_size: medium-sized; j_call: TRBJ2-7; v_call: TRBV5-8; d_call: NA
cdr3_aa: CVRVNEQYF; cdr3_nt: TGTGTAAGAGTAAACGAGCAGTACTTC; clone_size: NA; j_call: TRBJ2-7; v_call: TRBV2; d_call: NA
cdr3_aa: CASSGEGPKTYGYPF; cdr3_nt: TGTGCCAGCAGCGGAGAGGGACCCAAAACCTATGGCTACCCCTTC; clone_size: NA; j_call: TRBJ1-2; v_call: TRBV7-8; d_call: NA
cdr3_aa: CASSPTATNEKLFF; cdr3_nt: TGCGCCAGCAGCCCGACAGCAACTAATGAAAAACTGTTTTTT; clone_size: once; j_call: TRBJ1-4; v_call: TRBV5-1; d_call: NA
cdr3_aa: CASSVTGGTNEKLFF; cdr3_nt: TGTGCCAGCAGCGTGACAGGGGGAACTAATGAAAAACTGTTTTTT; clone_size: many; j_call: TRBJ1-4; v_call: TRBV9; d_call: TRBD1
cdr3_aa: CACSWGEVRQNIQYF; cdr3_nt: TGTGCCTGCTCCTGGGGGGAGGTAAGGCAAAACATTCAGTACTTC; clone_size: many; j_call: TRBJ2-4; v_call: TRBV30; d_call: NA
cdr3_aa: CASRSGAVNTIYF; cdr3_nt: TGTGCCAGCAGATCCGGCGCCGTCAACACCATATATTTT; clone_size: many; j_call: TRBJ1-3; v_call: TRBV6-5; d_call: NA
cdr3_aa: CASSLGLISGNTIYF; cdr3_nt: TGTGCCAGCAGCTTGGGGCTTATCTCTGGAAACACCATATATTTT; clone_size: many; j_call: TRBJ1-3; v_call: TRBV5-6; d_call: NA
cdr3_aa: CASSPRGQARHLTLHF; cdr3_nt: TGCGCCAGCAGCCCCCGGGGCCAGGCGCGTCATTTGACCCTCCACTTT; clone_size: many; j_call: TRBJ1-6; v_call: TRBV4-1; d_call: NA
cdr3_aa: CASSQDLTSGGAREQFF; cdr3_nt: TGTGCCAGCAGCCAAGATTTGACTAGCGGGGGGGCGAGAGAGCAGTTCTTC; clone_size: NA; j_call: TRBJ2-1; v_call: TRBV3-1; d_call: TRBD2
cdr3_aa: CASRGDRGNNEQFF; cdr3_nt: TGTGCCTCAAGGGGAGACAGGGGAAACAATGAGCAGTTCTTC; clone_size: many; j_call: TRBJ2-1; v_call: TRBV10-3; d_call: TRBD1
cdr3_aa: CASRPQGISNQPQHF; cdr3_nt: TGTGCCAGCAGACCACAGGGGATTAGCAATCAGCCCCAGCATTTT; clone_size: many; j_call: TRBJ1-5; v_call: TRBV28; d_call: TRBD1
cdr3_aa: CASSQRRDNEQFF; cdr3_nt: TGTGCCAGCAGCCAACGGAGAGACAATGAGCAGTTCTTC; clone_size: many; j_call: TRBJ2-1; v_call: TRBV12-3/TRBV12-4; d_call: NA
cdr3_aa: CASSPGASRETQYF; cdr3_nt: TGTGCCAGCAGCCCGGGCGCGAGTCGCGAGACCCAGTACTTC; clone_size: many; j_call: TRBJ2-5; v_call: TRBV7-3; d_call: NA
cdr3_aa: CASSPPGPTQETQYF; cdr3_nt: TGTGCCAGCAGTCCTCCGGGACCCACCCAAGAGACCCAGTACTTC; clone_size: many; j_call: TRBJ2-5; v_call: TRBV27; d_call: NA